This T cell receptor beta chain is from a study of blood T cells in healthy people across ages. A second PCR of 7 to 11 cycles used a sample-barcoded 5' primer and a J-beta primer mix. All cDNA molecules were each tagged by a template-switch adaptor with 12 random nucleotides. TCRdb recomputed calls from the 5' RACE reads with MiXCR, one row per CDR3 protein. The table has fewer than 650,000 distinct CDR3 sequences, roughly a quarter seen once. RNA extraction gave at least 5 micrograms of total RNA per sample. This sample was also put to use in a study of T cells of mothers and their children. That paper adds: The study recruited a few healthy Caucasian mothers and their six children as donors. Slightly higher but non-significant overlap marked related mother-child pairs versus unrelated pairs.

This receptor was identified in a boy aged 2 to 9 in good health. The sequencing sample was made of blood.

CDR3 bases: TGCGCCAGCAGTCCGGGACTAGCTCCCACCGGGGAGCTGTTTTTT. Translation gives CASSPGLAPTGELFF. J is TRBJ2-2 and V is TRBV10-2, with 9 bases identical to TRBD2. CDR1 is WSHSY and CDR2 is SAAADI in the germline V gene. The CDR3 has 15 amino acids. J lost 4 bases, V lost 5 bases, and 5 bases had no gene match.